This entry lists 3 T cell receptor beta chains sequenced from one sample in a study of blood T cell repertoires in COVID-19. Sequenced by immunoSEQ multiplex PCR; TCRdb stores in-frame clones only, minus some. The sample has a few hundred thousand clones, 70% to 90% seen once. Input material: PBMCs or T cells enriched from blood (not recorded which). All receptors derive from a man under 40 who had recovered from COVID-19.

There are a few counts of this clone. CDR3 region: CASSPGQGAAFF. In DNA, the CDR3 is TGTGCCAGCAGCCCGGGACAGGGGGCAGCTTTCTTT. The chain joins TRBV7-6 to TRBJ1-1; TRBD1 aligns across 12 bases. Looked up from germline, CDR1 is SGHVS and CDR2 is FNYEAQ. The J segment lost 10 bases and the V segment lost 5 bases, leaving 2 bases of the junction unmatched. CDR3 length equals 12 residues.

The genes are TRBV27 and TRBJ1-2; 10 positions agree with TRBD1. Looked up from germline, CDR1 is MNHEY and CDR2 is SMNVEV (reference sequence). There are 13 residues in the CDR3. The trim removed 4 bases at V and 8 bases at J, leaving 4 bases unmatched. The DNA for the CDR3 is TGTGCCAGCAGTTCCGACAGGGGGCGAGGCTACACCTTC. It encodes CASSSDRGRGYTF.

The chain uses TRBV19 and TRBJ1-2, with a weak D call TRBD1 (6 bases). CDR3 length: 15 residues. Looked up from germline, CDR1 is LNHDA and CDR2 is SQIVND (reference sequence). V lost 6 bases, J lost 7 bases, and 21 bases lay in between. CDR3 coding DNA: TGTGCCAGTAGGCTGGAGGGGGGGATCTCTCGTGGCTACACCTTC. This gives the protein CASRLEGGISRGYTF.